The clone carrying this T cell receptor beta chain has only one observation. Profiling relied on immunoSEQ multiplex PCR, and the TCRdb table lists in-frame clones only, not all of them. The data show around 180,000 clones, roughly 86% seen once. The data originate from a study of cytomegalovirus exposure and HLA in healthy donors. Trimming took 6 bases from V and 7 from J, leaving 24 bases between them. The CDR3 sequence is 17 residues long. Germline values: CDR1 WSHSY, CDR2 SAAADI. Sample: PBMCs. This chain connects TRBV10-2 to TRBJ1-4; no clear D gene. This TCR was recovered from a woman in her late teens or twenties in good health and CMV-seronegative. CDR3: CASSLTHGRGYGEKLFF. The CDR3 DNA reads TGCGCCAGCAGCCTAACTCACGGCCGGGGTTATGGTGAAAAACTGTTTTTT.